Sequencing of this T cell receptor beta chain was carried out in a study of T cells and Merkel cell carcinoma outcomes. Findings and limits, study-wide: Repertoire plus T-cell density reportedly predicted Merkel cell carcinoma outcomes.

Details on this clone: Its antigen is unknown.

Sequenced by immunoSEQ multiplex PCR; TCRdb stores in-frame clones only, minus some. The sample shows 9,000 or so clones, less than 90% of them seen only once. In germline, CDR1 is SEHNR, CDR2 FQNEAQ (reference sequence). The CDR3 has 13 residues. V lost 5 bases to trimming and J lost 5 bases; unmatched junction nucleotides: 5. The TCR comes from a human donor with Merkel cell carcinoma. The sequencing sample was made of tumor tissue from Merkel cell carcinoma. The rearrangement links TRBV7-9 to TRBJ2-5, with TRBD2 matching over 7 bases. The CDR3 DNA is TGTGCCAGCAGCCCCCGGGAGGTGGAGACCCAGTACTTC. It specifies CASSPREVETQYF.